Below are 9 T cell receptor beta chains sequenced from a single sample in a study of regulatory T cells in long-lasting Graves disease (dated by TCRdb to the early 2020s). Libraries were made using multiplex PCR. This sample was sequenced with an Illumina HiSeq 4000. To build TCR beta libraries, CDR3 regions were amplified by Arm-PCR using iRepertoire HTBI primers. The public sequencing data were trimmed at Q25 with fastp and processed into clonotypes with MiXCR by TCRdb, which kept only in-frame beta chains. Records with the same CDR3 protein are collapsed into one entry carrying the most frequent genes and DNA. This sample comprises roughly 560,000 distinct CDR3 sequences, around 12% of them detected only once. The top ten hold roughly 9.3% of the sample. Interpreted using the paper, the time point label stands for: newly diagnosed GD, antithyroid drugs for less than 3 months. RNA was extracted from PBMCs in TRIzol for both TCR sequencing and RNA sequencing.

These same data were also listed under a study on T cells in Graves' hyperthyroidism and ophthalmopathy.

The specimen comprised peripheral blood mononuclear cells (PBMCs), sampled at new diagnosis, from a patient treated with antithyroid drugs. The receptors come from a woman in her twenties or thirties with Graves disease. Donor details come from another sample of the same person, matched by shared clones.

This clonotype was recorded many times. The J gene is TRBJ1-6, the V gene TRBV27; 7 bases align to TRBD1. With 4 bases clipped from V and 9 bases from J, the junction kept 6 bases outside the gene matches. Germline V lookup: CDR1 MNHEY, CDR2 SMNVEV (reference sequence). There are 14 residues in the CDR3. Written as DNA, the CDR3 is TGTGCCAGCAGTTCCCAGGGGGGGGGTTCACCCCTCCACTTT. This encodes CASSSQGGGSPLHF.

In its sample, this clonotype was seen a few times. The gene calls are TRBV19 and TRBJ2-7, with 10 positions matching TRBD1. CDR1 is LNHDA and CDR2 is SQIVND in the germline V gene (reference sequence). The CDR3 loop spans 15 amino acids. The J segment lost 6 bases and the V segment lost 4 bases, leaving 9 bases of the junction unmatched. CDR3 sequence (DNA): TGTGCCAGTAGTAGAAACCGACAGGGGGCGTTCGAGCAGTACTTC. This encodes CASSRNRQGAFEQYF.

This clonotype was observed at least ten times. The chain links TRBV28 to TRBJ1-1; perhaps TRBD1 as D (5 bases). Germline V gene sequence: CDR1 MDHEN, CDR2 SYDVKM. V lost 2 bases and J 1 base, leaving 17 bases between the germline ends. The CDR3 has 17 amino acids. CDR3 in DNA: TGTGCCAGCAGTTTAGCCCTCGGGGGGGGAGGGAACACTGAAGCTTTCTTT. Protein sequence: CASSLALGGGGNTEAFF.

The chain recombines TRBV28 with TRBJ2-1, with 12 bases fitting TRBD2. The CDR3 length is 17 residues. Germline V gene data show CDR1 as MDHEN and CDR2 as SYDVKM. Trimming took 1 base from V and 7 from J; bases not matched to a gene: 8. DNA for the CDR3: TGTGCCAGCAGTTTATATCTAGCGGGAGGGCCAAGGAATGAGCAGTTCTTC. Translating gives CASSLYLAGGPRNEQFF.

This clonotype came up a few times. The chain joins TRBV7-2 to TRBJ2-7, with unresolved D. Trimming removed 5 bases from V and 2 bases from J, with 19 bases in between. Germline V gene sequence: CDR1 SGHTA, CDR2 FQGNSA. The CDR3 has 16 amino acids. CDR3 amino acids: CASSHSVPTPTYEQYF. The CDR3 DNA reads as TGTGCCAGCAGCCACTCCGTACCAACCCCAACCTACGAGCAGTACTTC.

Comment on this clonotype: A read error may be the cause here, since a much bigger clone is one base away. The rearrangement links TRBV28 to TRBJ1-5; D is unclear. This CDR3 has 12 residues. Germline V CDR1 and CDR2: MDHEN, SYDVKM. The V end lost 3 bases, the J end lost 5 bases, and 5 bases lay between the germline ends. CDR3 sequence: CASSFLDQPQHF. In nucleotides, the CDR3 is TGTGCCAGCAGTTTTCTGGATCAGCCCCAGCATTTT.

The table lists this clonotype with many counts. The chain employs TRBV2 and TRBJ2-3, with 10 bases fitting TRBD2. Germline V lookup: CDR1 SNHLY, CDR2 FYNNEI. Trimming took 7 bases from V and 4 from J; bases not matched to a gene: 8. This CDR3 spans 15 amino acids. For the CDR3, the DNA is TGTGCCAGCAACCCGCCTAGCGGGGGTGCAGATACGCAGTATTTT. Encoded protein: CASNPPSGGADTQYF. Based on the CDR3 plus reference TRBV2 and TRBJ2-3, the full variable domain is EPEVTQTPSHQVTQMGQEVILRCVPISNHLYFYWYRQILGQKVEFLVSFYNNEISEKSEIFDDQFSVERPDGSNFTLKIRSTKLEDSAMYFCASNPPSGGADTQYFGPGTRLTVL.

In its sample, this clonotype was seen many times. The rearrangement uses TRBV7-9 and TRBJ2-3, with D unresolved. Germline assignment: CDR1 SEHNR and CDR2 FQNEAQ (reference sequence). The CDR3 has 15 amino acids. V was pared by 2 bases and J by 7 bases, with 16 bases between. The CDR3 region is CASSLFGGAINTQYF. CDR3 DNA: TGTGCCAGCAGCTTATTCGGCGGTGCTATAAATACGCAGTATTTT.

Ten or more counts support this clonotype. The chain recombines TRBV10-3 with TRBJ1-5; perhaps TRBD1 as D (6 bases). The CDR3 covers 14 residues. Trimming took 7 bases from V and 2 from J, leaving 12 bases between them. CDR1 and CDR2 from the germline V gene are ENHRY and SYGVKD. In nucleotides, the CDR3 is TGTGCCATCAACAGGACAGAGGGCAATCAGCCCCAGCATTTT. Its protein product is CAINRTEGNQPQHF.